The rows below give T cell receptor beta chains drawn from one sample of a study of blood T cell repertoires in COVID-19. Data came from immunoSEQ multiplex PCR; TCRdb stores just in-frame clones and leaves some out. The sample consists of under 300,000 clones, approximately 84% of them appearing once. Sequenced material: PBMCs or T cells enriched from blood (not recorded which). The receptors originated from a man aged 18 to 35 who had recovered from COVID-19. Both conserved end residues are part of each CDR3. The order of the fields is CDR3 protein, CDR3 DNA, V gene, J gene, D gene, clone size. The D gene is left open where the match is weak. A clone size is listed for some rows: how often the clone was seen (once, few, many), or a class if it is expanded.

CASSGGAGAIYEQYF	TGTGCCAGCAGCGGTGGAGCGGGAGCGATCTACGAGCAGTACTTC	TRBV7-2	TRBJ2-7	TRBD2	.
CASSMYGYIQYF	TGTGCCAGTAGTATGTACGGGTACATTCAGTACTTC	TRBV19	TRBJ2-4	.	.
CASSIPRTETHMNTEAFF	TGTGCCAGTAGTATCCCCCGGACAGAAACGCATATGAACACTGAAGCTTTCTTT	TRBV19	TRBJ1-1	.	.
CASGLATGGDYTF	TGTGCTAGTGGTTTGGCCACAGGGGGTGACTACACCTTC	TRBV12-5	TRBJ1-2	TRBD1	.
CASSFPGNTEAFF	TGTGCCAGCAGCTTTCCAGGTAACACTGAAGCTTTCTTT	TRBV11-3	TRBJ1-1	.	once
CASAKKRTVTSSTDTQYF	TGTGCTAGTGCAAAAAAGAGGACAGTTACCTCTAGCACAGATACGCAGTATTTT	TRBV12-5	TRBJ2-3	.	.
CASSLDRIRYSPLHF	TGTGCCAGCAGCTTGGACAGGATCCGTTATTCACCCCTCCACTTT	TRBV6-5	TRBJ1-6	TRBD1	.
CASSSGGNFQETQYF	TGCGCCAGCAGCTCGGGGGGAAACTTCCAAGAGACCCAGTACTTC	TRBV5-1	TRBJ2-5	TRBD2	once
CASRIPTGGDNQPQHF	TGTGCCAGCAGGATACCGACAGGGGGAGACAATCAGCCCCAGCATTTT	TRBV28	TRBJ1-5	TRBD1	.
CASSRLMGQEFYEQYF	TGTGCCAGCAGCCGGCTTATGGGACAGGAATTCTACGAGCAGTACTTC	TRBV7-9	TRBJ2-7	TRBD1	once
CATSAHWGQGGARAPEAFF	TGTGCCACCAGCGCACATTGGGGACAGGGGGGCGCCCGGGCGCCTGAAGCTTTCTTT	TRBV15	TRBJ1-1	TRBD1	.
CAISESRTWTHEQYF	TGTGCCATCAGTGAGTCCAGGACTTGGACCCACGAGCAGTACTTC	TRBV10-3	TRBJ2-7	.	.
CASSGTGVVQPQHF	TGTGCCAGCAGTGGGACAGGGGTTGTTCAGCCCCAGCATTTT	TRBV6-1	TRBJ1-5	TRBD1	.
CASSRTGGSGDTQYF	TGTGCCAGCAGTCGGACTGGGGGGAGTGGAGATACGCAGTATTTT	TRBV28	TRBJ2-3	.	.
CASSPREGRSNQPQHF	TGTGCCAGTAGTCCCCGGGAGGGTCGGAGCAATCAGCCCCAGCATTTT	TRBV19	TRBJ1-5	.	.
CASSSPTETGVEKLFF	TGTGCCAGCAGTTCCCCGACTGAGACAGGGGTTGAAAAACTGTTTTTT	TRBV6-2/TRBV6-3	TRBJ1-4	TRBD1	.
CASSQEGARETQYF	TGCGCCAGCAGCCAAGAGGGGGCGCGAGAGACCCAGTACTTC	TRBV4-1	TRBJ2-5	.	.
CATKKSRFTETQYF	TGTGCCACCAAAAAGAGCCGATTTACAGAGACCCAGTACTTC	TRBV15	TRBJ2-5	.	.
CASSLDAGGWDYGYTF	TGTGCCAGCAGCTTAGATGCAGGGGGTTGGGACTATGGCTACACCTTC	TRBV7-2	TRBJ1-2	TRBD1	.
CASSLPRDRPNYGYTF	TGTGCCAGCAGCTTACCTCGGGACAGGCCTAACTATGGCTACACCTTC	TRBV7-6	TRBJ1-2	TRBD1	few
CASSHYGTFYEQYF	TGTGCCAGCAGCCATTATGGGACTTTCTACGAGCAGTACTTC	TRBV16	TRBJ2-7	.	.
CATSKELLAGPGNEQFF	TGTGCCACCAGCAAGGAGTTGCTAGCGGGGCCCGGGAATGAGCAGTTCTTC	TRBV15	TRBJ2-1	TRBD2	.
CAWSRDRVYNEQFF	TGTGCCTGGAGTCGGGACAGGGTCTACAATGAGCAGTTCTTC	TRBV30	TRBJ2-1	TRBD1	.
CASSLFPSGSRDTQYF	TGTGCCAGCAGTTTATTTCCTAGCGGGTCCAGGGATACGCAGTATTTT	TRBV27	TRBJ2-3	TRBD2	.
CASSRTSLSYNEQFF	TGTGCCAGTAGTAGGACTAGCTTAAGCTACAATGAGCAGTTCTTC	TRBV19	TRBJ2-1	TRBD2	.
CAISERSEAFF	TGTGCCATCAGTGAGAGGAGTGAAGCTTTCTTT	TRBV10-3	TRBJ1-1	.	.
CASTATLSTDTQYF	TGTGCCAGCACCGCGACTCTATCTACAGATACGCAGTATTTT	TRBV7-9	TRBJ2-3	.	.
CASSMGQGQQPQHF	TGTGCCAGCAGTATGGGACAGGGTCAACAGCCCCAGCATTTT	TRBV28	TRBJ1-5	TRBD1	.
CASSLGQNYGYTF	TGTGCCAGCAGTTTAGGACAAAACTATGGCTACACCTTC	TRBV28	TRBJ1-2	.	.
CASSQERDSGITYNEQFF	TGTGCCAGCAGCCAAGAACGGGATAGCGGGATTACTTACAATGAGCAGTTCTTC	TRBV4-2	TRBJ2-1	TRBD2	once
CASIPGVSFIIREENYNEQFF	TGTGCCAGCATTCCTGGGGTGAGCTTTATTATACGGGAGGAAAACTACAATGAGCAGTTCTTC	TRBV28	TRBJ2-1	TRBD2	.
CASRNTDFQETQYF	TGTGCCAGCAGAAATACCGACTTCCAAGAGACCCAGTACTTC	TRBV28	TRBJ2-5	.	.
CASSDRPSSGNTIYF	TGCGCCAGCAGTGACAGGCCGAGCTCTGGAAACACCATATATTTT	TRBV10-2	TRBJ1-3	.	.
CASSYSTRTDTEAFF	TGTGCCAGCAGTTACTCGACTCGGACAGACACTGAAGCTTTCTTT	TRBV6-5	TRBJ1-1	.	.
CASSFPRQLHFSYEQYF	TGTGCCAGCAGTTTTCCCAGACAGCTACATTTCTCCTACGAGCAGTACTTC	TRBV28	TRBJ2-7	.	.
CASSLRDSDQPQHF	TGTGCCAGCAGTCTCCGGGACAGTGATCAGCCCCAGCATTTT	TRBV28	TRBJ1-5	TRBD1	.
CASSQDRGTEAFF	TGCGCCAGCAGCCAAGATAGGGGTACTGAAGCTTTCTTT	TRBV4-1	TRBJ1-1	.	.
CASSISLTAYNEQFF	TGTGCCAGTAGTATCTCATTGACAGCCTACAATGAGCAGTTCTTC	TRBV19	TRBJ2-1	.	once
CASAEVRENYGYTF	TGTGCCAGTGCCGAAGTCAGGGAAAACTATGGCTACACCTTC	TRBV19	TRBJ1-2	.	.
CASSQGVGSNQPQHF	TGCGCCAGCAGCCAAGGAGTGGGCAGTAATCAGCCCCAGCATTTT	TRBV4-1	TRBJ1-5	.	many
CASSGTSLSREFF	TGTGCCAGCAGCGGGACTAGCCTCTCCAGGGAGTTCTTC	TRBV5-4	TRBJ2-1	TRBD2	once
CAWSRQGAIYNSPLHF	TGTGCCTGGAGCCGTCAGGGGGCGATATATAATTCACCCCTCCACTTT	TRBV30	TRBJ1-6	TRBD1	.
CASSLADISSYEQYF	TGTGCCAGCAGCTTAGCGGACATTAGCTCCTACGAGCAGTACTTC	TRBV11-3	TRBJ2-7	.	.
CASRAGLVTDTGELFF	TGTGCCAGCAGAGCCGGACTAGTCACCGACACCGGGGAGCTGTTTTTT	TRBV9	TRBJ2-2	TRBD2	once
CASTGQQNPYEQYF	TGTGCCTCAACGGGACAGCAAAATCCCTACGAGCAGTACTTC	TRBV30	TRBJ2-7	TRBD1	.
CASSGYRGTEAFF	TGCGCCAGCAGCGGGTACAGGGGGACTGAAGCTTTCTTT	TRBV5-1	TRBJ1-1	TRBD1	once
CASSSSNYRADTQYF	TGCGCCAGCAGCTCCTCAAACTACAGGGCTGATACGCAGTATTTT	TRBV5-1	TRBJ2-3	.	.
CASSQDAPGLSGLDEQFF	TGCGCCAGCAGCCAAGATGCCCCTGGACTAAGCGGATTGGATGAGCAGTTCTTC	TRBV4-1	TRBJ2-1	.	.
CASSYSIMASGQETQYF	TGTGCCAGCAGTTACAGCATTATGGCTAGCGGGCAAGAGACCCAGTACTTC	TRBV6-2/TRBV6-3	TRBJ2-5	TRBD2	medium-sized
CAWSTLDREAEEQYF	TGTGCCTGGAGTACCCTGGACAGGGAGGCCGAAGAGCAGTACTTC	TRBV30	TRBJ2-7	TRBD1	.
CAWSADNYNSPLHF	TGTGCCTGGAGTGCGGACAATTATAATTCACCCCTCCACTTT	TRBV30	TRBJ1-6	.	.